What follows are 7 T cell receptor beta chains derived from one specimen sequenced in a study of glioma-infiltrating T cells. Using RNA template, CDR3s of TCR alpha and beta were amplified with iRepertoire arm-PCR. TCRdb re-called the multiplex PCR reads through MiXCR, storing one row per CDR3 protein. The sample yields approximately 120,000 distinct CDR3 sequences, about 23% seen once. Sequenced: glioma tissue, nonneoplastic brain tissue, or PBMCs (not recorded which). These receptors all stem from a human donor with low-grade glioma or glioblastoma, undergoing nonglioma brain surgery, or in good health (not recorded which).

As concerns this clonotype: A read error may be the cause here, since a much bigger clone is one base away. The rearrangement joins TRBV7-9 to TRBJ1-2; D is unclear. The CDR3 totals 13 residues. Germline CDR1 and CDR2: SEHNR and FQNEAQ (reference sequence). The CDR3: CASSAQWEDGYIF. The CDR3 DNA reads TGTGCCAGCAGCGCTCAATGGGAGGATGGCTACATCTTC. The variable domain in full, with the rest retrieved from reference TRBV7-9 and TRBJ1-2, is DTGVSQNPRHKITKRGQNVTFRCDPISEHNRLYWYRQTLGQGPEFLTYFQNEAQLEKSRLLSDRFSAERPKGSFSTLEIQRTEQGDSAMYLCASSAQWEDGYIFGSGTRLTVV.

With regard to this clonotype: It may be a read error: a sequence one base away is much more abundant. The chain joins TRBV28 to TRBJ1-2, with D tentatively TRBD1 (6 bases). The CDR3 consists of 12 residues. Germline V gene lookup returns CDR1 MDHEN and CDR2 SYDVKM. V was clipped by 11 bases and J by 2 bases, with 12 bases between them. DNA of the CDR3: TGTGCCGCCCAACAGGGAAACTATGGCTACACCTTC. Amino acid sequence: CAAQQGNYGYTF.

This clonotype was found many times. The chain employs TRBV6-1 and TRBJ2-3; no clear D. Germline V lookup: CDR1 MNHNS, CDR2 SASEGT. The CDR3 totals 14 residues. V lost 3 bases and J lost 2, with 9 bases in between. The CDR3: CASSEAGFTDTQYF. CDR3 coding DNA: TGTGCCAGCAGTGAGGCCGGGTTCACAGATACGCAGTATTTT.

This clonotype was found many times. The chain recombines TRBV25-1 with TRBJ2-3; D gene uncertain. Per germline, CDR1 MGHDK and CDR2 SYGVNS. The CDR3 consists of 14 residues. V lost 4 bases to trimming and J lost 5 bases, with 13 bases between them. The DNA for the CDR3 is TGTGCCAGCAGTGGGAGAGCCGGGCTAGATACGCAGTATTTT. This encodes CASSGRAGLDTQYF.

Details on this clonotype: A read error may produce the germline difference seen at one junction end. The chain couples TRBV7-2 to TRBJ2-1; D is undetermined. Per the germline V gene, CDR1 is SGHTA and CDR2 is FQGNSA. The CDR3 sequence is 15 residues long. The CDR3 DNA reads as TGTGCCAGTAGCTTCCAAAAGAGCTCCTACAATGAGAAGTTCTTC. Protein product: CASSFQKSSYNEKFF.

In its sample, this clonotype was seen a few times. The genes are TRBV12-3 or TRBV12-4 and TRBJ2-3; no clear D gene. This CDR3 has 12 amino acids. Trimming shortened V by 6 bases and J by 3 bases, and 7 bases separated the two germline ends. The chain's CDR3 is CASSWITDTQYF. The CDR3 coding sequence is TGTGCCAGCAGCTGGATTACAGATACGCAGTATTTT.

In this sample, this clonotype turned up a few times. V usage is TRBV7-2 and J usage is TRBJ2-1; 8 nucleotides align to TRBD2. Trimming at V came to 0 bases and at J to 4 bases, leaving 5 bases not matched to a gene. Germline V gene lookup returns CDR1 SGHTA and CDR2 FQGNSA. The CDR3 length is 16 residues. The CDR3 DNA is TGTGCCAGCAGCTTAGCCCCCGGGGGGGCTTACAATGAGCAGTTCTTC. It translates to CASSLAPGGAYNEQFF.